This entry lists 4 T cell receptor beta chains sequenced from one sample in a study of identifying expanded T cells in peripheral blood. Assay used: immunoSEQ multiplex PCR; TCRdb lists only in-frame clones, some missing. The sample lists about 94,000 clones; over 75% were seen once. Material: blood. The receptors come from a person between 18 and 75 years old in good health.

The chain couples TRBV7-2 to TRBJ1-2, with D perhaps matching TRBD1 (5 bases). V shed 1 base and J shed 6 bases, with 18 bases lying between them. This CDR3 spans 16 amino acids. The germline V gene has CDR1 SGHTA and CDR2 FQGNSA. The CDR3 sequence: CASSLVRGREGNGYTF. The CDR3 DNA reads TGTGCCAGCAGCTTAGTGAGAGGCAGGGAGGGCAATGGCTACACCTTC.

The CDR3, as DNA: TGTGCCAGCAGCCCATTTGAGACCGGGGAGCTGTTTTTT. Amino acid sequence: CASSPFETGELFF. The chain carries TRBV5-4 and TRBJ2-2; no clear D gene. The germline V and J ends were trimmed by 4 bases and 5 bases, with 9 bases remaining between them. The CDR3 is 13 amino acids. Germline CDR1 SGHNT, CDR2 YYREEE (reference sequence).

The chain recombines TRBV5-1 with TRBJ1-1, with a weak D call TRBD1 (5 bases). The CDR3 has 12 amino acids. Germline V lookup: CDR1 SGHRS, CDR2 YFSETQ. V dropped 5 bases and J dropped 4 bases, with 9 bases sitting between them. The CDR3 loop reads CASRAGVTEAFF. For the CDR3, the DNA is TGCGCCAGCAGGGCGGGGGTCACTGAAGCTTTCTTT.

V is TRBV19 and J is TRBJ2-5; D possibly corresponds to TRBD2 (6 bases). This CDR3 region has 14 residues. Trimming took off 3 bases at V and 5 bases at J, with 13 bases between the two ends. Germline lookup yields CDR1 LNHDA and CDR2 SQIVND (reference sequence). The CDR3 here is CASSIGGTRETQYF. Written as DNA, the CDR3 is TGTGCCAGTAGTATTGGGGGGACCAGGGAGACCCAGTACTTC.